This TCR beta chain appears in the sequencing data of a study of T cell responses to AZD1222 COVID-19 vaccine. Findings and limits, study-wide: Spike as a whole was targeted by vaccine-associated CD4 TCRs, dominant at 160-218 and 743-854. The repertoires were collected only after the peak T cell response.

V was pared by 2 bases and J by 7 bases, with 13 bases between. CDR3 size: 13 residues. Germline lookup yields CDR1 SGHKS and CDR2 YYEKEE (reference sequence). TCRdb's copy holds only in-frame clones and misses some; the assay was immunoSEQ multiplex PCR. There are about 150,000 clones in the sample; approximately 90% occur only once, and less than 1.5% lies in the top ten. In the case of this clone: As yet, its antigen is unknown.

This receptor was taken from an adult who received the AZD1222 COVID-19 vaccine. The rearrangement links TRBV5-5 to TRBJ2-7; D may be TRBD1 (5 bases). The specimen comprised peripheral blood, sampled 28 days after the second AZD1222 dose. CDR3 in amino acids: CASSFSSKGEQYF. The CDR3 coding sequence is TGTGCCAGCAGCTTTAGCTCGAAGGGGGAGCAGTACTTC.